This TCR beta chain came from a study of blood T cell repertoires in COVID-19. The V gene's germline CDR1 is MNHEY and CDR2 SVGAGI. CDR3 length: 16 amino acids. V was clipped by 4 bases and J by 7 bases; unmatched bases: 13. The Seattle patients joined while their infection was active and were tracked longitudinally afterward. In the authors' methods: Quantification of nucleated cells was approximated via reference gene primer amplification. Measured with immunoSEQ multiplex PCR; TCRdb has only the in-frame clones, and not every one. The V and J calls and clone size come from that table; D and trimming were worked out from the DNA. The table lists 400,000 or so clones, about 90% of them singletons.

The source material was peripheral blood. The clonotype comes from a man between 18 and 29 years old with COVID-19, enrolled during active disease. The rearrangement joins TRBV6-5 to TRBJ1-1; 9 bases agree with TRBD1. CDR3 DNA: TGTGCCAGCAGTTCATTCACCGGGACAGGGCGGAGTGAAGCTTTCTTT. Its protein product is CASSSFTGTGRSEAFF.